The next 2 T cell receptor beta chains were all read from a single sample in a study of neoadjuvant anti-PD-1 for oral cavity cancer. Assay used: immunoSEQ multiplex PCR; TCRdb lists only in-frame clones, some missing. This table has approximately 72,000 clones, around 88% appearing once. The starting material was PBMCs, obtained before nivolumab (anti-PD-1) treatment. The receptors here all came from a person aged 40-85 years with oral cavity squamous cell carcinoma.

The J gene is TRBJ1-5, the V gene TRBV6-5, with 9 bases matching TRBD1. The CDR3 spans 15 residues. CDR1 is MNHEY, CDR2 SVGAGI, per germline. J gave up 5 bases and V 6 bases, and 8 bases lay outside the gene matches. CDR3 sequence: CASRETGGSYQPQHF. Written as DNA, the CDR3 is TGTGCCAGCAGAGAAACAGGGGGCTCCTATCAGCCCCAGCATTTT.

The J gene is TRBJ1-3, the V gene TRBV10-2; D not certain. V gave up 0 bases and J gave up 4 bases, with 10 bases separating them. In germline, CDR1 is WSHSY, CDR2 SAAADI. This CDR3 has 15 amino acids. The chain's CDR3 is CASSESATPGNTIYF. In nucleotides, the CDR3 is TGCGCCAGCAGTGAGTCAGCGACTCCCGGAAACACCATATATTTT.